The 26 T cell receptor beta chains in this list originate from one sample, sequenced in a study of CD8+ T cells in alopecia areata (dated by TCRdb to the late 2010s). Reading the label with the study, this specimen's treatment or condition is: oral pan-JAK inhibitor, 5-10 mg twice daily. Library construction relied on the immunoSEQ multiplex PCR assay. RNA was extracted from all samples and reverse transcribed into cDNA, which served as template for TCR sequencing. The source is immuneACCESS, and TCRdb retained only in-frame sequences with V and J called. Part of the clones is not carried over; for the studies checked, unresolved V genes explain less than half of this, and the remainder is unexplained. In this sample the table shows about 270,000 clones, roughly 60% of which occur a single time. The ten most abundant clones make up roughly 0.88% of the sample. This specimen was CD4+ T cells sorted from blood, taken at week 52, from a patient treated with tofacitinib. The receptor source for this set is a human donor with alopecia areata.

This chain joins TRBV2 and TRBJ1-5; 7 positions agree with TRBD1. The CDR3 has 15 residues. Trimming at V came to 3 bases and at J to 4 bases, leaving 6 bases not matched to a gene. Germline CDR1 is SNHLY and CDR2 is FYNNEI. The CDR3 DNA is TGTGCCAGCAGTGATGACAGGGTACGAAATCAGCCCCAGCATTTT. Amino acids: CASSDDRVRNQPQHF.

The chain employs TRBV23-1 and TRBJ1-5, with a possible D match to TRBD1 (5 bases). TRBV23-1 is placed among ORFs of uncertain function. V lost 6 bases and J 5 bases, leaving 14 bases between the germline ends. The CDR3 runs 14 residues. The chain's CDR3 is CASSSSTVHQPQHF. CDR3 nucleotide sequence: TGCGCCAGCAGCAGTTCGACAGTCCATCAGCCCCAGCATTTT.

This chain uses TRBV18 with TRBJ2-7; TRBD1 aligns across 7 bases. This CDR3 is 14 amino acids long. Germline CDR1 reads KGHSH; CDR2 reads LQKENI. Unmatched junction bases numbered 6, after V lost 3 bases and J lost 4 bases. The CDR3 sequence is CASSPVQGIYEQYF. CDR3 in DNA: TGTGCCAGCTCACCGGTACAGGGGATTTACGAGCAGTACTTC.

Regarding this clone: The final CDR3 position lacks the conserved phenylalanine or tryptophan, pointing to a likely read error. The chain carries TRBV6-5 and TRBJ1-1, with D possibly being TRBD1 (5 bases). CDR1 is MNHEY and CDR2 is SVGAGI in the germline V gene. V dropped 7 bases and J dropped 0 bases, with 12 bases sitting between them. The CDR3 is made up of 14 amino acids. CDR3 amino acids: CASTPGTLNTEAFL. CDR3 bases: TGTGCCAGCACCCCCGGGACGCTGAACACTGAAGCTTTCCTT.

A few counts support this clone. Germline and junction disagree at one end, which may indicate a read error. The chain is built from TRBV7-7 and TRBJ2-3, with 9 nucleotides matching TRBD1. The length of the CDR3 is 17 residues. CDR1 and CDR2 (germline): SSHAT, FNYEAQ (reference sequence). CDR3 residues: CASSLAGTGKLTDTQYF. CDR3 coding DNA: TGTGCTAGCAGCTTAGCCGGGACAGGGAAACTCACAGATACGCAGTATTTT.

The chain has TRBV27 and TRBJ2-3; 7 bases map to TRBD1. V shed 6 bases, J shed 2 bases, and the junction held 2 bases outside the gene matches. Germline V gives CDR1 MNHEY, CDR2 SMNVEV (reference sequence). This CDR3 spans 13 amino acids. CDR3 loop: CASRGTATDTQYF. CDR3 bases: TGTGCCAGCAGAGGGACAGCCACAGATACGCAGTATTTT.

The chain has TRBV30 and TRBJ2-3; TRBD2 matches at 9 bases. The CDR3 has 18 residues. Germline V CDR1 and CDR2: GTSNPN, SVGIG (reference sequence). The V segment lost 0 bases and the J segment 0 bases; nucleotides outside the gene matches: 10. CDR3 coding DNA: TGTGCCTGGAGTGTACCAAGCGGGGGGCCTCTTAGCACAGATACGCAGTATTTT. Residues: CAWSVPSGGPLSTDTQYF.

V is TRBV27 and J is TRBJ2-6; 11 bases are a match to TRBD1. Trimming cost V 6 bases and J 1 base; bases outside gene matches: 11. Germline V gene lookup returns CDR1 MNHEY and CDR2 SMNVEV (reference sequence). The CDR3 loop spans 19 amino acids. As DNA, the CDR3 is TGTGCCAGCAGAGGGATAACCGGGACAGGGGGTTCTGGGGCCAACGTCCTGACTTTC. This codes for CASRGITGTGGSGANVLTF.

This chain uses TRBV19 with TRBJ2-2; 8 bases align to TRBD1. Losses at the gene ends were 3 bases for V and 4 bases for J; bases not matched to a gene: 4. This CDR3 region has 15 residues. Germline assignment: CDR1 LNHDA and CDR2 SQIVND (reference sequence). The CDR3 DNA reads TGTGCCAGTAGTATTGGGGACAGGACCACCGGGGAGCTGTTTTTT. Its protein product is CASSIGDRTTGELFF.

J is TRBJ1-1 and V is TRBV7-6; TRBD1 might be the D (5 bases). The ends were cut back, 0 bases at V and 4 bases at J, with 9 bases in the middle. CDR1 is SGHVS and CDR2 is FNYEAQ in the germline V gene. The CDR3 is 14 amino acids. This chain's CDR3 is CASSLAVGGTEAFF. The CDR3 DNA is TGTGCCAGCAGCTTAGCAGTCGGGGGCACTGAAGCTTTCTTT.

This clone was seen more than once but under ten times. The CDR3 nucleotides are TGCAGCGGTGGATTGGGACAACAAGAGACCCAGTACTTC. Its translation: CSGGLGQQETQYF. The V call is TRBV29-1, the J call TRBJ2-5; the D gene is possibly TRBD1 (6 bases). CDR3 length: 13 residues. The germline CDR1 and CDR2 sequences are SQVTM and ANQGSEA. Trimming stripped 7 bases from V and 2 bases from J, with 14 bases between.

V and J are TRBV4-1 and TRBJ2-7, with D possibly TRBD2 on 5 matching bases. The CDR3 spans 15 residues. V lost 1 base and J 3 bases, leaving 13 bases between the germline ends. Germline V gene lookup returns CDR1 MGHRA and CDR2 YSYEKL. DNA for the CDR3: TGCGCCAGCAGCCAAGTGGGGAGAGGGATCTACGAGCAGTACTTC. Encoded protein: CASSQVGRGIYEQYF.

This chain links TRBV25-1 with TRBJ2-3; 7 bases agree with TRBD1. Germline-derived CDR1 and CDR2 are MGHDK and SYGVNS. The CDR3 is 15 residues long. Trimming at V came to 5 bases and at J to 0 bases, leaving 5 bases not matched to a gene. The chain's CDR3 is CASSPDRASTDTQYF. As DNA, the CDR3 is TGTGCCAGCAGTCCCGACAGGGCTAGCACAGATACGCAGTATTTT.

This clone showed up just a few times. This chain connects TRBV10-3 to TRBJ1-1, with D uncertain. CDR1 is ENHRY, CDR2 SYGVKD, per germline. The CDR3 is made up of 14 amino acids. Trimming pared 3 bases from V and 1 base from J, leaving 9 bases between. In nucleotides, the CDR3 is TGTGCCATCAGTGATCCTTGGTCGAACACTGAAGCTTTCTTT. Amino acid sequence: CAISDPWSNTEAFF.

The genes are TRBV5-1 and TRBJ1-2; 8 nucleotides match TRBD1. V trimming: 7 bases; J trimming: 4 bases; junction bases outside the gene matches: 3. Germline V lookup: CDR1 SGHRS, CDR2 YFSETQ. This CDR3 contains 12 residues. CDR3 sequence reads: CASQGAGYGYTF. The CDR3, as DNA: TGCGCCAGCCAGGGGGCCGGCTATGGCTACACCTTC. The entire variable domain, with the rest obtained from reference TRBV5-1 and TRBJ1-2, is as follows: KAGVTQTPRYLIKTRGQQVTLSCSPISGHRSVSWYQQTPGQGLQFLFEYFSETQRNKGNFPGRFSGRQFSNSRSEMNVSTLELGDSALYLCASQGAGYGYTFGSGTRLTVV.

This clone appeared once. The V and J genes are TRBV5-1 and TRBJ1-1, with D hard to call. The CDR3 has 14 amino acids. The V gene lost 4 bases and the J gene lost 5 bases, with 15 bases spanning the gap. From germline, CDR1 is SGHRS and CDR2 YFSETQ. CDR3 protein: CASSPDGFGTEAFF. Here the CDR3 DNA reads TGCGCCAGCAGCCCGGACGGGTTTGGGACTGAAGCTTTCTTT.

This sequence joins TRBV11-2 and TRBJ2-1; no clear D gene. The CDR3 has 14 residues. Trimming cost V 1 base and J 4 bases, with 8 bases left between them. The germline V gene encodes CDR1 SGHAT and CDR2 FQNNGV. Written as DNA, the CDR3 is TGTGCCAGCAGCTTAGTTCTGGATTACAATGAGCAGTTCTTC. Protein: CASSLVLDYNEQFF.

The chain couples TRBV7-3 to TRBJ2-2, with 7 bases lining up with TRBD1. The junction had 2 bases not matched to a gene; V was cut back by 5 bases and J by 2 bases. CDR3 length: 14 amino acids. Looked up from germline, CDR1 is SGHTA and CDR2 is FQGTGA. In nucleotides, the CDR3 is TGTGCCAGCAGCCGGGACAGAAACACCGGGGAGCTGTTTTTT. This codes for CASSRDRNTGELFF.

The gene calls are TRBV7-8 and TRBJ2-3; TRBD1 might be the D (6 bases). The CDR3 sequence is 16 residues long. Trimming cost V 3 bases and J 1 base, with 14 bases left between them. Germline loops: CDR1 SGHVS, CDR2 FQNEAQ. The CDR3 is CASSFTIGGGTDTQYF. The DNA of the CDR3 is TGTGCCAGCAGCTTTACCATTGGGGGCGGCACAGATACGCAGTATTTT.

This chain uses TRBV30 with TRBJ1-5, with D possibly being TRBD1 (6 bases). This CDR3 comprises 14 residues. V was clipped by 2 bases and J by 4 bases, with 12 bases between them. Looked up from germline, CDR1 is GTSNPN and CDR2 is SVGIG (reference sequence). CDR3 DNA: TGTGCCTGGAGTCCCGGGACACAGAATCAGCCCCAGCATTTT. Amino acid sequence: CAWSPGTQNQPQHF.

This chain uses TRBV12-5 with TRBJ2-7; D not certain. Germline lookup yields CDR1 LGHNT and CDR2 FRNRAP. There are 14 residues in the CDR3. The V and J ends lost 2 bases and 2 bases respectively, with 10 bases between them. The CDR3 DNA is TGTGCTAGTGGTTTGCACCCCAGAGCCTACGAGCAGTACTTC. Its translation is CASGLHPRAYEQYF.

The rearrangement joins TRBV30 to TRBJ2-1; maybe TRBD2 (5 bases). Germline assignment: CDR1 GTSNPN and CDR2 SVGIG (reference sequence). This CDR3 is built from 19 residues. V was trimmed by 2 bases and J by 9 bases, leaving 32 bases between them. DNA for the CDR3: TGTGCCTGGAGTCCAATCAGGACCCGAGCGTGGGGAGCCCGGGGTGAGCAGTTCTTC. This codes for CAWSPIRTRAWGARGEQFF.

The V and J genes are TRBV29-1 and TRBJ2-7; no firm D call. V was clipped by 5 bases and J by 0 bases, with 8 bases between them. Looked up from germline, CDR1 is SQVTM and CDR2 is ANQGSEA. The CDR3 has 12 amino acids. Written as DNA, the CDR3 is TGCAGCGTTAAGGGAAACTCCTACGAGCAGTACTTC. This translates into CSVKGNSYEQYF.

This clone was observed a handful of times. V is TRBV5-6 and J is TRBJ2-3; D is perhaps TRBD1 or TRBD2 (5 bases each). CDR1 and CDR2 (germline): SGHDT, YYEEEE. V was shortened by 3 bases and J by 2 bases, with 13 bases between the two germline ends. CDR3 length: 15 residues. CDR3 DNA sequence: TGTGCCAGCAGCTCAGGGACCAGCTACACAGATACGCAGTATTTT. The encoded protein is CASSSGTSYTDTQYF.

The V gene is TRBV5-1, the J gene TRBJ2-7; D is perhaps TRBD2 (5 bases). This CDR3 contains 15 residues. CDR1 and CDR2 (germline): SGHRS, YFSETQ. V was cut by 4 bases and J by 1 base, with 15 bases left in between. CDR3 nucleotides: TGCGCCAGCAGCACCCCGGACTTCCGGTCCTACGAGCAGTACTTC. This gives the protein CASSTPDFRSYEQYF.

The genes are TRBV7-2 and TRBJ1-2; no clear D. The CDR3 totals 11 residues. The germline V gene encodes CDR1 SGHTA and CDR2 FQGNSA. Between the trimmed V and J ends, which lost 4 bases and 8 bases, there was a span of 8 bases. Here the CDR3 DNA reads TGTGCCAGCAGCTACGGACGAGGCTACACCTTC. This encodes CASSYGRGYTF.